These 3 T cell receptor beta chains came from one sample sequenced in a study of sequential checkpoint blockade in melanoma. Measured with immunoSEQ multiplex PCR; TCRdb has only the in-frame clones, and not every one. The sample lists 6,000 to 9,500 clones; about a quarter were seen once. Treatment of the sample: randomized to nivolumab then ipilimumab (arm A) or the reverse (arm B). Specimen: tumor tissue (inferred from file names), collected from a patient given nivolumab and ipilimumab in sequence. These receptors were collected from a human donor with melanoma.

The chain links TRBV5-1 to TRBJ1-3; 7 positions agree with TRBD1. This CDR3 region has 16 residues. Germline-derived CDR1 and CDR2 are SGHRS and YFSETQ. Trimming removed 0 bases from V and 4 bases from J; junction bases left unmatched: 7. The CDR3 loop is CASSLAGSDRGNTIYF. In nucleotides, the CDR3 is TGCGCCAGCAGCTTGGCCGGGTCGGACAGGGGAAACACCATATATTTT.

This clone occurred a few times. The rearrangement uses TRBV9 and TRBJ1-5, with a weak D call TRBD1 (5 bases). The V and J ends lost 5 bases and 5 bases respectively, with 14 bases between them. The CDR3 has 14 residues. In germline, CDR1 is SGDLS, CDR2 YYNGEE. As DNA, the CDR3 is TGTGCCAGCAGTGAATTGGGGGAGGATCAGCCCCAGCATTTT. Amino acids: CASSELGEDQPQHF.

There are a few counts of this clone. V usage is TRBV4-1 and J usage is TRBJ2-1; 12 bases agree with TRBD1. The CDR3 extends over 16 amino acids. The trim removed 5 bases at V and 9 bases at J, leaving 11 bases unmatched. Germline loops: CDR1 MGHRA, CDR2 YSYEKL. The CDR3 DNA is TGCGCCAGCAGCAGGGGGGCCGGGACAGGGGGCGTTGAGCAGTTCTTC. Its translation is CASSRGAGTGGVEQFF.